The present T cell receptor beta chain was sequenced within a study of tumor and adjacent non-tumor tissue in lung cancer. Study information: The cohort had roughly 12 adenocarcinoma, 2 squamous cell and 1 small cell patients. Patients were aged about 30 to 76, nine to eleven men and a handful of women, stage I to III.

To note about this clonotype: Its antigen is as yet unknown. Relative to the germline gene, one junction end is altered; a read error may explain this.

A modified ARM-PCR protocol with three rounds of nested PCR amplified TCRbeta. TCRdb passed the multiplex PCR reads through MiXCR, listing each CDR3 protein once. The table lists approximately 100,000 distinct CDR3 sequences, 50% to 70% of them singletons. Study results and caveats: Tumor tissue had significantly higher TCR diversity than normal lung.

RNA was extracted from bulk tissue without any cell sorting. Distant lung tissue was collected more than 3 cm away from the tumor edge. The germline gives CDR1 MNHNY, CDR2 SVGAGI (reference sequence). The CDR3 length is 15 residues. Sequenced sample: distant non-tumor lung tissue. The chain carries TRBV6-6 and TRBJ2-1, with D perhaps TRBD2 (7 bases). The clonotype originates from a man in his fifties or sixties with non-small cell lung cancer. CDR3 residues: CASSKGRGPGNEHSF. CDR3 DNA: TGTGCCAGCTCAAAGGGGCGGGGGCCTGGGAATGAGCATTCCTTC.